Listed here are 2 T cell receptor beta chains from one sample, sequenced in a study of cytotoxic CD8 clonotypes in ibrutinib-treated CLL. Here immunoSEQ multiplex PCR was the method, and the copy in TCRdb shows in-frame clones only, minus some. The sample holds approximately 120,000 clones; 55% to 75% are singletons and the top ten take under 45%. The material sequenced was PBMCs, taken after 24 months of ibrutinib treatment. Source of these receptors: a human donor with chronic lymphocytic leukemia.

This rearrangement joins TRBV30 to TRBJ1-5; D not certain. The CDR3 totals 14 residues. Germline assignment: CDR1 GTSNPN and CDR2 SVGIG (reference sequence). Trimming took off 3 bases at V and 5 bases at J, with 14 bases between the two ends. CDR3 in amino acids: CAWSLAGGDQPQHF. In nucleotides, the CDR3 is TGTGCCTGGAGCTTGGCGGGCGGGGATCAGCCCCAGCATTTT.

This clone was counted only a few times. The chain has TRBV11-3 and TRBJ1-2; no definite D call. The CDR3 has 14 amino acids. The germline gives CDR1 SGHNT, CDR2 YENEEA. Between the trimmed V and J ends, which lost 5 bases and 3 bases, there was a span of 13 bases. The CDR3 loop reads CASSPAAGYYGYTF. DNA of the CDR3: TGTGCCAGCAGCCCCGCCGCCGGCTACTATGGCTACACCTTC.